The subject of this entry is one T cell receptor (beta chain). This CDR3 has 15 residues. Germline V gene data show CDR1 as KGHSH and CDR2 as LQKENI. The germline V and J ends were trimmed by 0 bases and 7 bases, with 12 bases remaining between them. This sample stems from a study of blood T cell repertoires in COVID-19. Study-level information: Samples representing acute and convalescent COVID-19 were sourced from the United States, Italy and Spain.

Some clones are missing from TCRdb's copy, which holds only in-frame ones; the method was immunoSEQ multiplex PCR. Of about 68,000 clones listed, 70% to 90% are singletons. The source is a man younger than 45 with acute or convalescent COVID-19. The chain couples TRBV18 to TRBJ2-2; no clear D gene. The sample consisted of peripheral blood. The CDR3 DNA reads TGTGCCAGCTCACCACCGTCGAGTCCCGGCGGGGAGCTGTTTTTT. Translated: CASSPPSSPGGELFF. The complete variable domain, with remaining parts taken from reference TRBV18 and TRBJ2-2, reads NAGVMQNPRHLVRRRGQEARLRCSPMKGHSHVYWYRQLPEEGLKFMVYLQKENIIDESGMPKERFSAEFPKEGPSILRIQQVVRGDSAAYFCASSPPSSPGGELFFGEGSRLTVL.